A single sample gave rise to the 8 T cell receptor beta chains below, sequenced in a study of blood T cell repertoires in COVID-19. TCRdb keeps only in-frame clones here, not all; method: immunoSEQ multiplex PCR. This table has 100,000 to 150,000 clones, roughly four fifths appearing once. Sequencing used peripheral blood. These receptors all stem from a man aged 30 to 45 with COVID-19, enrolled during active disease.

The V gene is TRBV5-1, the J gene TRBJ1-2; possible D gene TRBD1, 5 bases. With 4 bases removed from V and 4 bases from J, the gap between germline ends came to 14 bases. CDR3 length: 14 residues. From germline, CDR1 is SGHRS and CDR2 YFSETQ. Here the CDR3 DNA reads TGCGCCAGCAGCCAATGGGGCCCCAGCTATGGCTACACCTTC. Translation gives CASSQWGPSYGYTF.

This chain connects TRBV7-6 to TRBJ2-1, with TRBD2 matching 11 bases. This CDR3 spans 16 amino acids. CDR1 is SGHVS and CDR2 is FNYEAQ in the germline V gene. The V gene end was trimmed by 4 bases and the J gene end by 4 bases; junction bases not matched to a gene: 6. The CDR3 DNA sequence: TGTGCCAGCAGCTACCGGACTAGCGGGCCTTACAATGAGCAGTTCTTC. Encoded protein: CASSYRTSGPYNEQFF.

There are many counts of this clone. V gene TRBV9 combines with J gene TRBJ1-5; TRBD1 matches at 9 bases. V trimming: 2 bases; J trimming: 5 bases; junction bases outside the gene matches: 8. In germline, CDR1 is SGDLS, CDR2 YYNGEE. This CDR3 comprises 16 residues. The CDR3 DNA is TGTGCCAGCAGCGTTGTAAGGACAGGGGAGGATCAGCCCCAGCATTTT. Its translation: CASSVVRTGEDQPQHF.

The genes are TRBV7-9 and TRBJ2-5, with 10 bases lining up with TRBD1. Germline V gives CDR1 SEHNR, CDR2 FQNEAQ (reference sequence). CDR3 length: 15 amino acids. The ends lost 5 bases at V and 5 bases at J; junction bases unmatched: 8. CDR3 residues: CASSPRDRGVETQYF. CDR3 sequence (DNA): TGTGCCAGCAGCCCCCGGGACAGGGGCGTTGAGACCCAGTACTTC.

This clone was detected only a few times. The gene calls are TRBV9 and TRBJ2-1; possibly TRBD1 for D (5 bases). Germline lookup yields CDR1 SGDLS and CDR2 YYNGEE. The length of the CDR3 is 15 residues. V was cut by 0 bases and J by 7 bases, with 14 bases left in between. For the CDR3, the DNA is TGTGCCAGCAGCGTAGGGGGCAGGGTACGTAATGAGCAGTTCTTC. It yields the protein CASSVGGRVRNEQFF.

The rearrangement links TRBV19 to TRBJ1-2; no clear D. Trimming took off 7 bases at V and 3 bases at J, with 15 bases between the two ends. The CDR3 runs to 14 residues. CDR1 LNHDA and CDR2 SQIVND come from the germline V gene (reference sequence). For the CDR3, the DNA is TGTGCCAGTACCGTATCGGTGGTGGACTATGGCTACACCTTC. Its translation: CASTVSVVDYGYTF.

A single count supports this clone. The chain combines TRBV6-5 with TRBJ2-7, with TRBD2 identical over 7 bases. Trimming removed 0 bases from V and 1 base from J; junction bases left unmatched: 3. CDR3 length: 15 residues. Germline V lookup: CDR1 MNHEY, CDR2 SVGAGI. CDR3 in DNA: TGTGCCAGCAGTTACTCGGCTAGCGGATCCTACGAGCAGTACTTC. It yields the protein CASSYSASGSYEQYF.

This clone was observed a handful of times. The chain has TRBV28 and TRBJ1-1; D remains unclear. Trimming took off 3 bases at V and 5 bases at J, with 10 bases between the two ends. CDR3 length: 13 residues. In germline, CDR1 is MDHEN, CDR2 SYDVKM. The CDR3 protein is CASSFQRRTEAFF. The CDR3, as DNA: TGTGCCAGCAGTTTCCAACGGAGGACTGAAGCTTTCTTT.